The clone carrying this TCR beta chain has only a few counts. Germline CDR1 LGHNA, CDR2 YNFKEQ. V was clipped by 0 bases and J by 0 bases, with 10 bases between them. The CDR3 has 16 residues. The data derive from a study of blood T cells in healthy people across ages. A J-beta primer mix and a sample-barcoded 5' primer were used in a second PCR of roughly 6 to 11 cycles. Every cDNA molecule carried a tag from a template-switch adaptor bearing 12 random nucleotides. TCRdb re-derived calls from the 5' RACE reads in MiXCR, one entry per CDR3 protein. The table lists 1.5 million to 2 million distinct CDR3 sequences, less than 50% of them singletons.

J is TRBJ2-3 and V is TRBV4-2; D is possibly TRBD2 (5 bases). This sequence was found in a woman aged 40 to 49 in good health. The specimen was blood. CDR3: CASSQDSVSSTDTQYF. In DNA form, the CDR3 reads TGTGCCAGCAGCCAAGATAGCGTCTCTAGCACAGATACGCAGTATTTT.